The 15 T cell receptor beta chains below come from one sample, sequenced in a study of naive and memory T cell subsets (dated by TCRdb to about 2017). The study reported a robust and sensitive protocol to amplify, sequence and analyze TCRs, based on 3' ligation of a UMI-containing oligonucleotide to TCR cDNA. The library was made by UMI-ligation and nested PCR. The instrument given in TCRdb is Illumina MiSeq. The ligated cDNA was amplified by four rounds of PCR, in which nested alpha and beta constant region primers were used together with the SP2 primer. The raw public data were reprocessed by TCRdb itself: fastp quality trimming at Q25, MiXCR clonotype calling, in-frame beta chains only. Records with the same CDR3 protein are collapsed into one entry carrying the most frequent genes and DNA. The sample table records over 20,000 distinct CDR3 sequences; roughly 5.4% of these occur just once. Under 8% of the sample goes to the ten largest clones.

The sample consisted of blood. The receptors were gathered from an adult in good health.

This clonotype was counted a few times. The V call is TRBV3-1, the J call TRBJ2-1; 8 nucleotides match TRBD2. V trimming: 4 bases; J trimming: 7 bases; junction bases outside the gene matches: 9. The CDR3 sequence is 15 residues long. CDR1 is LGHDT and CDR2 is YNNKEL in the germline V gene (reference sequence). The CDR3 loop reads CASSPLNGRGNEQFF. The CDR3 nucleotides read TGTGCCAGCAGCCCCCTGAACGGGAGGGGAAATGAGCAGTTCTTC.

This clonotype has more than one count but fewer than ten. Possible read error: a much larger clone is one base away. The rearrangement joins TRBV4-3 to TRBJ1-2; 10 nucleotides match TRBD1. Germline lookup yields CDR1 LGHNA and CDR2 YSLEER. The CDR3 covers 15 residues. CDR3 bases: TGCGCCAGCAGCCAACGACAGGGGGCGGACTATGGCGACACCTTC. Protein: CASSQRQGADYGDTF.

This sequence joins TRBV28 and TRBJ2-7; 8 nucleotides align to TRBD2. V gave up 8 bases and J gave up 6 bases; unmatched junction bases: 15. Germline lookup yields CDR1 MDHEN and CDR2 SYDVKM. The CDR3 runs to 15 residues. The CDR3 coding sequence is TGTGCCAGCCCACCGGGGGGGAAGCGGGTAAGCGAGCAGTACTTC. Its translation: CASPPGGKRVSEQYF.

The chain links TRBV6-2 or TRBV6-3 to TRBJ2-1; 13 bases map to TRBD2. The CDR3 spans 20 residues. The V and J ends lost 2 bases and 1 base, in that order; junction bases with no gene match: 11. Germline V gene sequence: CDR1 MNHEY, CDR2 SVGEGT. The CDR3 nucleotides read TGTGCCAGCAGTTACAATCGACACAGGACTAGCGGGAGTTCCTACAATGAGCAGTTCTTC. Its translation: CASSYNRHRTSGSSYNEQFF.

Comment on this clonotype: One base away lies a much larger clone, so this may be a sequencing read error. This chain's CDR3 is CSVVLGLGSYEQYF. CDR3 DNA sequence: TGCAGCGTTGTTCTGGGCCTTGGCTCCTACGAGCAGTACTTC. The rearrangement joins TRBV29-1 to TRBJ2-7; no firm D call. The CDR3 contains 14 residues. Trimming took off 4 bases at V and 0 bases at J, with 13 bases between the two ends. Germline lookup yields CDR1 SQVTM and CDR2 ANQGSEA.

This clonotype was seen at least ten times. This chain joins TRBV7-2 and TRBJ2-3; 11 bases map to TRBD2. In germline, CDR1 is SGHTA, CDR2 FQGNSA. The CDR3 sequence is 16 residues long. V trimming: 7 bases; J trimming: 1 base; junction bases outside the gene matches: 7. As DNA, the CDR3 is TGTGCCAGCACCAGGGGGGGACTAGCGGGCACAGATACGCAGTATTTT. It yields the protein CASTRGGLAGTDTQYF.

As for this clonotype: This may stem from a read error, because a much larger clone lies one nucleotide away. This chain joins TRBV6-5 and TRBJ2-7; 7 bases match TRBD1. CDR3 size: 15 residues. CDR1 is MNHEY and CDR2 is SVGAGI in the germline V gene. In DNA form, the CDR3 reads TGTGTCAGCAGCCTAGACAGGGCAAGCTCCTACGAGCAGTACTTC. Protein sequence: CVSSLDRASSYEQYF.

The V call is TRBV19, the J call TRBJ1-6; the D is unclear. This CDR3 has 14 residues. Trimming took off 8 bases at V and 7 bases at J, with 15 bases between the two ends. Germline loops: CDR1 LNHDA, CDR2 SQIVND (reference sequence). The DNA of the CDR3 is TGTGCCAGTGGGGATCAGCCTCGAAATTCACCCCTCCACTTT. It yields the protein CASGDQPRNSPLHF.

This clonotype was counted only a few times. The chain recombines TRBV28 with TRBJ2-4; the D gene is possibly TRBD1 (6 bases). The germline V and J ends were trimmed by 5 bases and 0 bases, with 11 bases remaining between them. Germline loops: CDR1 MDHEN, CDR2 SYDVKM. This CDR3 region has 15 residues. The DNA of the CDR3 is TGTGCCAGCAGTCGACAGGTACTAGCCAAAAACATTCAGTACTTC. This gives the protein CASSRQVLAKNIQYF. Based on the CDR3 plus reference TRBV28 and TRBJ2-4, the full variable domain is DVKVTQSSRYLVKRTGEKVFLECVQDMDHENMFWYRQDPGLGLRLIYFSYDVKMKEKGDIPEGYSVSREKKERFSLILESASTNQTSMYLCASSRQVLAKNIQYFGAGTRLSVL.

This clonotype has at least ten counts. The gene calls are TRBV28 and TRBJ1-5; D is perhaps TRBD1 (5 bases). V was trimmed by 6 bases and J by 4 bases, leaving 13 bases between them. This CDR3 spans 14 amino acids. Germline lookup yields CDR1 MDHEN and CDR2 SYDVKM. The CDR3 bases are TGTGCCAGCAGGGCCGGCAGGGCAAATCAGCCCCAGCATTTT. Protein: CASRAGRANQPQHF.

Remarks on this clonotype: The junction departs from germline at one end; a sequencing error may be responsible. This rearrangement joins TRBV6-5 to TRBJ1-2; D is ambiguous. The CDR3 totals 13 residues. Germline V CDR1 and CDR2: MNHEY, SVGAGI. CDR3: CAPGVANNYGDTF. The CDR3, as DNA: TGTGCTCCGGGTGTGGCTAATAACTATGGCGACACCTTC.

This clonotype was detected ten times or more. J is TRBJ2-1 and V is TRBV20-1, with TRBD2 matching over 10 bases. Germline trimming cut 4 bases from V and 8 bases from J; bases unmatched to any gene: 8. This CDR3 region has 14 residues. Germline V gene sequence: CDR1 DFQATT, CDR2 SNEGSKA (reference sequence). The CDR3 region has the DNA TGCAGTGCTACCGGGACTAGCGCCGGGGATGAGCAGTTCTTC. It yields the protein CSATGTSAGDEQFF.

Comments on this clonotype: A much larger clone sits a single nucleotide away, making a read error possible. This chain uses TRBV4-1 with TRBJ2-3; D not resolved. The CDR3 loop spans 13 amino acids. The V gene's germline CDR1 is MGHRA and CDR2 YSYEKL. CDR3 nucleotides: TGCACCAGCAGCCAAGAAAGTCCAGATACGCAGTATTTT. The encoded protein is CTSSQESPDTQYF.

This clonotype was counted only a few times. The chain uses TRBV19 and TRBJ2-4; 11 bases are a match to TRBD2. V was clipped by 7 bases and J by 6 bases; unmatched bases: 11. This CDR3 has 16 amino acids. Looked up from germline, CDR1 is LNHDA and CDR2 is SQIVND (reference sequence). The CDR3 DNA follows: TGTGCCAGTACCCCGGGCGGGACTAGCGGAGCAAACATTCAGTACTTC. Protein sequence: CASTPGGTSGANIQYF.

This clonotype was seen at least ten times. The chain combines TRBV6-5 with TRBJ1-5, with TRBD1 matching 7 bases. Per the germline V gene, CDR1 is MNHEY and CDR2 is SVGAGI. This CDR3 is built from 13 residues. V was pared by 8 bases and J by 5 bases, with 6 bases of the junction left unmatched. CDR3 amino acids: CASRRGQHQPQHF. CDR3 DNA: TGTGCCAGCCGCAGGGGACAGCATCAGCCCCAGCATTTT.